Shown below are 17 T cell receptor beta chains from a single sample sequenced in a study of preoperative IRX-2 immunotherapy in early breast cancer. Clones were sequenced by immunoSEQ multiplex PCR, and TCRdb holds only the in-frame ones, with some missing. The data contain approximately 12,000 clones, roughly 93% of them singletons. The treatment: preoperative locoregional IRX-2 cytokine immunotherapy. Sampling was performed from a patient treated with IRX-2 immunotherapy. Receptor source: a human donor with breast cancer.

The chain carries TRBV28 and TRBJ1-6; 7 positions agree with TRBD1. Germline trimming cut 7 bases from V and 7 bases from J; bases unmatched to any gene: 13. The CDR3 sequence is 16 residues long. Germline V gives CDR1 MDHEN, CDR2 SYDVKM. The CDR3 loop is CASISPPGTANSPLHF. The CDR3 DNA sequence: TGTGCCAGCATCTCTCCCCCCGGGACAGCCAATTCACCCCTCCACTTT.

The chain combines TRBV19 with TRBJ2-5, with 7 bases fitting TRBD1. The CDR3 contains 15 residues. Germline CDR1 and CDR2: LNHDA and SQIVND (reference sequence). With 4 bases clipped from V and 7 bases from J, the junction kept 12 bases outside the gene matches. Here the CDR3 DNA reads TGTGCCAGTAGTAAACGGGACAGTCCTTGGGGGACCCAGTACTTC. Translating gives CASSKRDSPWGTQYF. The full variable domain, with the rest looked up from reference TRBV19 and TRBJ2-5, is DGGITQSPKYLFRKEGQNVTLSCEQNLNHDAMYWYRQDPGQGLRLIYYSQIVNDFQKGDIAEGYSVSREKKESFPLTVTSAQKNPTAFYLCASSKRDSPWGTQYFGPGTRLLVL.

This chain uses TRBV11-2 with TRBJ2-1; 14 nucleotides match TRBD2. Germline CDR1 SGHAT, CDR2 FQNNGV. Trimming removed 6 bases from V and 1 base from J; junction bases left unmatched: 11. The CDR3 is 19 amino acids. Here the CDR3 DNA reads TGTGCCAGCAGTCGGGCCTATCGGACTAGCGGGGGGTCCTACAATGAGCAGTTCTTC. Translation: CASSRAYRTSGGSYNEQFF.

This chain connects TRBV27 to TRBJ1-1; weak D call: TRBD1 (5 bases). The CDR3 runs 13 residues. CDR1 is MNHEY and CDR2 is SMNVEV in the germline V gene (reference sequence). The V end was cut by 3 bases, the J end by 5 bases, with 10 bases between. In DNA, the CDR3 is TGTGCCAGCAGTTTCAGGGAGGGGACTGAAGCTTTCTTT. It is translated as CASSFREGTEAFF.

This chain connects TRBV6-5 to TRBJ2-5; D remains ambiguous. CDR3 length equals 14 residues. With 1 base removed from V and 1 base from J, the gap between germline ends came to 7 bases. Germline CDR1 and CDR2: MNHEY and SVGAGI. The DNA for the CDR3 is TGTGCCAGCAGTTACTGGCCAGCCCAAGAGACCCAGTACTTC. This translates into CASSYWPAQETQYF.

This sequence joins TRBV15 and TRBJ1-1; D not certain. Trimming pared 0 bases from V and 4 bases from J, leaving 3 bases between. This CDR3 has 12 amino acids. Germline loops: CDR1 LNHNV, CDR2 YYDKDF (reference sequence). The CDR3 here is CATSRDFTEAFF. CDR3 sequence (DNA): TGTGCCACCAGCAGAGATTTCACTGAAGCTTTCTTT.

The J gene is TRBJ1-5, the V gene TRBV7-9, with 10 nucleotides matching TRBD1. Germline-derived CDR1 and CDR2 are SEHNR and FQNEAQ (reference sequence). The CDR3 has 14 residues. J lost 4 bases, V lost 4 bases, and 1 base had no gene match. The CDR3 DNA follows: TGTGCCAGCAGCTCGGGACAGGGGAATCAGCCCCAGCATTTT. It specifies CASSSGQGNQPQHF.

The chain couples TRBV13 to TRBJ1-1; possibly TRBD1 for D (5 bases). Per the germline V gene, CDR1 is PRHDT and CDR2 is FYEKMQ (reference sequence). This CDR3 spans 15 amino acids. V was clipped by 2 bases and J by 1 base, with 11 bases between them. CDR3 sequence (DNA): TGTGCCAGCAGCTTATTGGGGGGAAAGAACACTGAAGCTTTCTTT. As protein: CASSLLGGKNTEAFF.

This clone was recorded once. In nucleotides, the CDR3 is TGTGCCAGCTCACCAACGGGGACCGGCAATCAGCCCCAGCATTTT. Amino acids: CASSPTGTGNQPQHF. The V and J genes are TRBV18 and TRBJ1-5, with TRBD1 as a possible D gene (5 bases). Germline CDR1 KGHSH, CDR2 LQKENI. The germline V and J ends were trimmed by 2 bases and 2 bases, with 10 bases remaining between them. The CDR3 totals 15 residues. The full variable domain, with the rest looked up from reference TRBV18 and TRBJ1-5, is NAGVMQNPRHLVRRRGQEARLRCSPMKGHSHVYWYRQLPEEGLKFMVYLQKENIIDESGMPKERFSAEFPKEGPSILRIQQVVRGDSAAYFCASSPTGTGNQPQHFGDGTRLSIL.

This clone was seen only once. CDR3 sequence reads: CASSKEGGLRGFDSYNQPQHF. The CDR3 coding sequence is TGTGCCAGCAGCAAAGAAGGGGGGTTACGGGGGTTCGACAGCTACAATCAGCCCCAGCATTTT. V and J are TRBV21-1 and TRBJ1-5. TRBV21-1 counts as a pseudogene. This CDR3 spans 21 amino acids.

J is TRBJ1-6 and V is TRBV27; 11 bases line up with TRBD1. Germline V lookup: CDR1 MNHEY, CDR2 SMNVEV (reference sequence). Unmatched junction bases numbered 7, after V lost 6 bases and J lost 9 bases. The CDR3 has 15 amino acids. The CDR3 region is CASRITGTGGSPLHF. The DNA for the CDR3 is TGTGCCAGCAGGATCACCGGGACAGGGGGTTCACCCCTCCACTTT.

This clone has a single count. J is TRBJ2-1 and V is TRBV5-1, with 7 bases fitting TRBD2. This CDR3 region has 15 residues. Germline-derived CDR1 and CDR2 are SGHRS and YFSETQ. V shed 0 bases, J shed 4 bases, and the junction held 4 bases outside the gene matches. The chain's CDR3 is CASSLVAGVYNEQFF. The CDR3 nucleotides read TGCGCCAGCAGCTTGGTTGCGGGGGTTTACAATGAGCAGTTCTTC. The full variable domain, its missing parts supplied by reference TRBV5-1 and TRBJ2-1, is KAGVTQTPRYLIKTRGQQVTLSCSPISGHRSVSWYQQTPGQGLQFLFEYFSETQRNKGNFPGRFSGRQFSNSRSEMNVSTLELGDSALYLCASSLVAGVYNEQFFGPGTRLTVL.

This clone was observed once. This chain links TRBV30 with TRBJ2-7, with 9 bases lining up with TRBD1. The CDR3 contains 15 residues. Per germline, CDR1 GTSNPN and CDR2 SVGIG (reference sequence). J was trimmed by 5 bases and V by 5 bases; bases with no gene match: 13. The CDR3 here is CAWGQKRTGADEQYF. The CDR3 region has the DNA TGTGCCTGGGGTCAAAAAAGGACAGGGGCAGACGAGCAGTACTTC.

This chain links TRBV6-1 with TRBJ1-5; D call uncertain. This CDR3 is built from 13 residues. The germline gives CDR1 MNHNS, CDR2 SASEGT. Between the trimmed V and J ends, which lost 4 bases and 6 bases, there was a span of 10 bases. The CDR3 bases are TGTGCCAGCAGTGGAACTGGGAGTCAGCCCCAGCATTTT. As protein: CASSGTGSQPQHF.

This rearrangement joins TRBV7-9 to TRBJ1-1; 8 nucleotides match TRBD1. V dropped 8 bases and J dropped 4; count of bases not matched to a gene: 9. The CDR3 sequence is 14 residues long. Germline V gives CDR1 SEHNR, CDR2 FQNEAQ (reference sequence). The CDR3 sequence is CASARQGRGTEAFF. Written as DNA, the CDR3 is TGTGCCAGCGCAAGACAGGGGAGGGGCACTGAAGCTTTCTTT.

The chain couples TRBV4-2 to TRBJ2-1, with D perhaps matching TRBD2 (7 bases). The V gene lost 0 bases and the J gene lost 8 bases, with 17 bases spanning the gap. The CDR3 runs to 16 residues. CDR1 is LGHNA and CDR2 is YNFKEQ in the germline V gene. CDR3 nucleotide sequence: TGTGCCAGCAGCCAAGAAGAGTGGACTAGGGGGGATGAGCAGTTCTTC. This encodes CASSQEEWTRGDEQFF.

The gene calls are TRBV6-6 and TRBJ1-2; 8 nucleotides line up with TRBD1. This CDR3 comprises 12 residues. V dropped 7 bases and J dropped 7; count of bases not matched to a gene: 5. Germline values: CDR1 MNHNY, CDR2 SVGAGI (reference sequence). CDR3 region: CASTQTGAGYTF. CDR3 bases: TGTGCCAGCACCCAGACAGGGGCTGGCTACACCTTC.